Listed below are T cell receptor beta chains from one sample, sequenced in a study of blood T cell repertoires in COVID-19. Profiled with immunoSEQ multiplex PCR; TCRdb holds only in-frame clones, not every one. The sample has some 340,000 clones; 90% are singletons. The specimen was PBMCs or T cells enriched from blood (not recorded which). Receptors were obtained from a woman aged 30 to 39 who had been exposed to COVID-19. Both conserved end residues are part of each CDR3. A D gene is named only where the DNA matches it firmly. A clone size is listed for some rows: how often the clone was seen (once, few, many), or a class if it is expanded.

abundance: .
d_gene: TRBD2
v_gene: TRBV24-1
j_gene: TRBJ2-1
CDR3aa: CATSSGGVGNEQFF
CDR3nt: TGTGCCACGAGTAGCGGGGGGGTTGGCAATGAGCAGTTCTTC

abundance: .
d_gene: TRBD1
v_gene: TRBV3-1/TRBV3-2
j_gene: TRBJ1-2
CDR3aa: CASSQGQGRHGYTF
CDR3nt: TGTGCCAGCAGCCAAGGACAGGGGCGACATGGCTACACCTTC

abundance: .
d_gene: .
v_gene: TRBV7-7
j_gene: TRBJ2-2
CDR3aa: CASRAGQGVTPHTGELFF
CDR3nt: TGTGCCAGCAGGGCGGGGCAGGGGGTTACACCCCACACCGGGGAGCTGTTTTTT

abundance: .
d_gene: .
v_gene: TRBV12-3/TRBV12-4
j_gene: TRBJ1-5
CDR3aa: CASSLEGRQPQHF
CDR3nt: TGTGCCAGCAGTTTGGAGGGGAGGCAGCCCCAGCATTTT

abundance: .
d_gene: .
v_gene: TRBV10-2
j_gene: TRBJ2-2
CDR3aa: CASSERRYPTGELFF
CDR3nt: TGCGCCAGCAGTGAGAGGAGGTACCCTACCGGGGAGCTGTTTTTT

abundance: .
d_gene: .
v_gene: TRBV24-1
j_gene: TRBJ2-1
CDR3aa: CATSDTTGSHYNEQFF
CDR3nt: TGTGCCACCAGTGATACCACCGGGTCCCACTACAATGAGCAGTTCTTC

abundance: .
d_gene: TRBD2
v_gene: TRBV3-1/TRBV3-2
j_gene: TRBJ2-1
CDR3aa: CASSQRGAGGNEQFF
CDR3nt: TGTGCCAGCAGCCAGCGGGGGGCCGGGGGCAATGAGCAGTTCTTC

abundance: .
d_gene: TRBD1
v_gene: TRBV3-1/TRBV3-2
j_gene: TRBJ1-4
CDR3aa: CASSRLTGKNEKLFF
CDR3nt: TGTGCCAGCAGCCGACTGACAGGGAAGAATGAAAAACTGTTTTTT

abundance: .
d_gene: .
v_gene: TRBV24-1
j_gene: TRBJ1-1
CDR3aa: CATSQQGGTEAFF
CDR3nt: TGTGCCACCAGCCAACAGGGAGGGACTGAAGCTTTCTTT

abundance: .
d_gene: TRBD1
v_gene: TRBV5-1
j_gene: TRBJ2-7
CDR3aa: CASSQRQGALGEQYF
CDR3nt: TGCGCCAGCAGCCAAAGACAGGGGGCGTTAGGAGAGCAGTACTTC

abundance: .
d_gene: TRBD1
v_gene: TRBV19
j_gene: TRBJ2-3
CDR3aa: CASNHRGSTDTQYF
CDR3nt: TGTGCCAGTAATCACAGGGGTAGCACAGATACGCAGTATTTT

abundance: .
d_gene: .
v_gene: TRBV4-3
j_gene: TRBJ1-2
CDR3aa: CASSQGQFYGYTF
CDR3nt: TGCGCCAGCAGCCAAGGACAGTTCTATGGCTACACCTTC

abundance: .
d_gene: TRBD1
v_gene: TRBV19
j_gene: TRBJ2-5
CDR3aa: CASSLVQGETQYF
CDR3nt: TGTGCCAGTAGCCTGGTACAGGGGGAGACCCAGTACTTC

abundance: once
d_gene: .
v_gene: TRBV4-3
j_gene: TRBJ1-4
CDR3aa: CASSREINEKLFF
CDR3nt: TGCGCCAGCAGCCGTGAGATTAATGAAAAACTGTTTTTT

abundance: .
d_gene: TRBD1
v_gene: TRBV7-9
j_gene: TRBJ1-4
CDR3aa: CASSFKTGTVNEKLFF
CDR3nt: TGTGCCAGCAGCTTTAAAACCGGGACAGTGAACGAAAAACTGTTTTTT

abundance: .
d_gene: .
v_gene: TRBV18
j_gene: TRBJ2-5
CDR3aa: CASSPEASRPETQYF
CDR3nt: TGTGCCAGCTCACCTGAGGCTAGCCGCCCAGAGACCCAGTACTTC